Described below is a single T cell receptor beta chain sequence and its context. Its target is not known. These data come from a study of CD8 T cells in ankylosing spondylitis. The study's findings and limits: Within ankylosing spondylitis blood, a TCR beta motif made up of roughly eight highly homologous variants appeared to be characteristic.

Molecular-barcoded quantitative 5'-RACE produced these TCR beta libraries. TCRdb re-called the 5' RACE reads through MiXCR, storing one row per CDR3 protein. The table records roughly 200,000 distinct CDR3 sequences, roughly 12% of them present only once. CDR3 length equals 13 residues. The material sequenced was blood, either unsorted or a sorted T cell fraction (not recorded which). This chain connects TRBV21-1 to TRBJ2-1; the table names TRBD1, a call not compared with the DNA. TRBV21-1 is reported as a pseudogene. The clonotype comes from a male donor with ankylosing spondylitis or in good health (not recorded which). In DNA form, the CDR3 reads TGTGCCAGCAGCAAAATCACCCTGGATGAGCAGTTCTTC. It codes for CASSKITLDEQFF.